This TCR beta chain originates from a study of cytomegalovirus exposure and HLA in healthy donors. Study-wide findings and caveats: The availability of immune exposure information extended only to CMV serostatus.

As concerns this clone: Its target is unknown.

The CDR3 is 17 amino acids. With 4 bases clipped from V and 3 bases from J, the junction kept 9 bases outside the gene matches. Germline CDR1 is MNHEY and CDR2 is SMNVEV (reference sequence). The study ran its PCR with 60 Vbeta and 13 Jbeta primers. Here immunoSEQ multiplex PCR was the method, and the copy in TCRdb shows in-frame clones only, minus some. Here the sample spans roughly 130,000 clones, roughly four fifths being singletons. Material for sequencing was PBMCs. The origin of this receptor is a male donor in good health and CMV-seropositive. The rearrangement uses TRBV27 and TRBJ1-6, with 7 bases identical to TRBD1. CDR3: CASSSGPGTVYNSPLHF. As DNA, the CDR3 is TGTGCCAGCAGTTCCGGTCCGGGGACAGTCTATAATTCACCCCTCCACTTT.